The sequence of this T cell receptor (beta chain) was determined in a study of blood T cells in healthy people across ages. Germline values: CDR1 MNHNY, CDR2 SVGAGI (reference sequence). The CDR3 is 11 residues long. Trimming took off 11 bases at V and 6 bases at J, with 12 bases between the two ends. The authors ran a second PCR of about 7 to 12 cycles using a sample-barcoded 5' primer and a J-beta primer mix. Every cDNA molecule carried a tag from a template-switch adaptor bearing 12 random nucleotides. TCRdb ran MiXCR on the 5' RACE reads and lists one entry per CDR3 protein. This table has 1.5 million to 1.9 million distinct CDR3 sequences, 40% to 45% appearing once. RNA extraction gave at least 6 micrograms of total RNA per sample.

Specimen: blood. This sequence joins TRBV6-6 and TRBJ2-3, with D possibly TRBD2 on 6 matching bases. The receptor comes from a woman between 18 and 29 years old in good health. CDR3 sequence reads: CAGQAGDTQYF. The CDR3, as DNA: TGTGCCGGCCAAGCGGGCGATACGCAGTATTTT.